This TCR beta chain stems from a study of Ad26.COV2.S vaccination and SARS-CoV-2 variants. About the research overall: Dosing was one shot or two shots 56 days apart. Whole-study findings and limits: Total T cell responses, in the TCR breadth and depth analyses, may have been underestimated.

Sequenced by immunoSEQ multiplex PCR; TCRdb stores in-frame clones only, minus some. The table lists a few hundred thousand clones, about 90% of them singletons, with more than 1.5% in the top ten. Concerning this clone itself: What it binds is unknown.

V shed 3 bases and J shed 0 bases, with 4 bases lying between them. CDR3 size: 13 residues. The germline V gene encodes CDR1 MNHEY and CDR2 SMNVEV (reference sequence). Treatment noted: 15 to 20 received Ad26.COV2.S at low or high dose, single or two shots; about 5 received placebo; per-sample allocation not given. Following the first vaccine or placebo injection, samples were taken on day 63. Sequencing used peripheral blood, obtained in a trial of Ad26.COV2.S vaccine versus placebo. The TCR sequence derives from a person aged 18-60 years who received the Ad26.COV2.S COVID-19 vaccine or a placebo. This chain joins TRBV27 and TRBJ2-3, with D unresolved. The CDR3 sequence is CASSFSSTDTQYF. As DNA, the CDR3 is TGTGCCAGCAGTTTCAGTAGCACAGATACGCAGTATTTT.